This section outlines one T cell receptor (beta chain) sequence together with its context. Clones were read by immunoSEQ multiplex PCR, and TCRdb kept only the in-frame ones, dropping some. The table records approximately 150,000 clones, 93% of them present only once. The data originate from a study of blood T cell repertoires in COVID-19. The sequence was collected from a woman aged 60 to 75 with COVID-19, enrolled during active disease. Input material: peripheral blood.

The chain's CDR3 is CASSPPSQTQYF. Written as DNA, the CDR3 is TGTGCCAGCAGTCCCCCTAGCCAGACCCAGTACTTC. The chain employs TRBV12-3 or TRBV12-4 and TRBJ2-5, with a possible D match to TRBD2 (5 bases). The CDR3 spans 12 residues. Trimming took off 5 bases at V and 6 bases at J, with 10 bases between the two ends.